Below, 30 T cell receptor beta chains from the same sample are listed, as sequenced in a study of T cells in Graves' hyperthyroidism and ophthalmopathy. RNA transcripts were the template for amplifying TCR beta CDR3 regions. In the first-round RT-PCR of the TCR CDR3, the HTBI primer set was used. From the multiplex PCR reads, TCRdb called clonotypes with MiXCR, one entry per CDR3 protein. The table shows around 700,000 distinct CDR3 sequences, with 15% to 20% occurring only once. Sequencing used blood. The receptors come from a woman between 45 and 60 years old with Graves' hyperthyroidism that later progressed to Graves' ophthalmopathy.

A few counts support this clonotype. With a much larger clone just one base away, this may be a read error. The genes are TRBV11-2 and TRBJ2-5; 8 bases fit TRBD2. This CDR3 spans 15 amino acids. The germline gives CDR1 SGHAT, CDR2 FQNNGV. The CDR3 sequence: CASSPLYRGGETQCF. Here the CDR3 DNA reads TGTGCCAGCAGCCCACTCTATCGGGGGGGGGAGACCCAGTGCTTC.

The chain carries TRBV7-8 and TRBJ2-3; 8 nucleotides line up with TRBD2. Trimming cost V 7 bases and J 0 bases; bases outside gene matches: 6. The CDR3 spans 15 residues. CDR1 is SGHVS and CDR2 is FQNEAQ in the germline V gene. CDR3 nucleotide sequence: TGTGCCAGCACCCCCCCTAGCGGGAGCACAGATACGCAGTATTTT. Translation: CASTPPSGSTDTQYF.

This clonotype was seen repeatedly, ten times or more. The rearrangement joins TRBV27 to TRBJ1-2, with 8 bases lining up with TRBD1. V was pared by 3 bases and J by 7 bases, with 4 bases of the junction left unmatched. Per the germline V gene, CDR1 is MNHEY and CDR2 is SMNVEV (reference sequence). The CDR3 totals 13 residues. CDR3 in amino acids: CASSFGQGIGYTF. Written as DNA, the CDR3 is TGTGCCAGCAGTTTCGGACAGGGAATTGGCTACACCTTC.

The chain links TRBV12-3 or TRBV12-4 to TRBJ2-5; 11 nucleotides agree with TRBD2. Losses at the gene ends were 7 bases for V and 7 bases for J; bases not matched to a gene: 14. This CDR3 contains 16 residues. Written as DNA, the CDR3 is TGTGCCAGCACCAGGGGGTCTAGCGGGGGGCTCGCGACCCAGTACTTC. Translating gives CASTRGSSGGLATQYF.

This clonotype was observed a handful of times. The genes are TRBV20-1 and TRBJ2-5; a possible D gene is TRBD2 (5 bases). Trimming took off 1 base at V and 5 bases at J, with 8 bases between the two ends. The CDR3 is made up of 12 amino acids. Germline CDR1 DFQATT, CDR2 SNEGSKA (reference sequence). CDR3 region: CSARAGWETQYF. DNA for the CDR3: TGCAGTGCTAGAGCGGGGTGGGAGACCCAGTACTTC.

CDR3 in amino acids: CASSLPNGDTQYF. The CDR3 coding sequence is TGTGCCAGCAGCTTGCCGAATGGAGATACGCAGTATTTT. The chain couples TRBV5-4 to TRBJ2-3; D is ambiguous. CDR1 is SGHNT and CDR2 is YYREEE in the germline V gene (reference sequence). Trimming pared 1 base from V and 5 bases from J, leaving 8 bases between. There are 13 residues in the CDR3.

Note on this clonotype: This may be a read error, as it is one base from a much larger clone. The chain employs TRBV12-3 or TRBV12-4 and TRBJ2-3; 7 nucleotides match TRBD2. This CDR3 spans 16 amino acids. The trim removed 5 bases at V and 6 bases at J, leaving 14 bases unmatched. The CDR3 loop is CASSTRRGEGLDTQYF. CDR3 DNA sequence: TGTGCCAGCAGTACTCGACGGGGGGAGGGTTTGGATACGCAGTATTTT.

There are a few counts of this clonotype. CDR3 region: CSAIPRGAYNEQFF. The CDR3 coding sequence is TGCAGTGCTATCCCCCGGGGGGCCTACAATGAGCAGTTCTTC. This chain connects TRBV20-1 to TRBJ2-1; 7 bases map to TRBD2. V lost 4 bases to trimming and J lost 2 bases; unmatched junction nucleotides: 5. There are 14 residues in the CDR3. Germline CDR1 reads DFQATT; CDR2 reads SNEGSKA (reference sequence).

To note about this clonotype: Being one base from a much bigger clone, this may be a read error. The rearrangement uses TRBV20-1 and TRBJ1-6, with D tentatively TRBD1 (6 bases). The CDR3 is 17 amino acids. The germline CDR1 and CDR2 sequences are DFQATT and SNEGSKA (reference sequence). The CDR3 reads CSARDLGGGGDNSPPHF. DNA for the CDR3: TGCAGTGCTAGAGATTTGGGGGGCGGTGGGGATAATTCACCCCCCCACTTT.

V is TRBV15 and J is TRBJ2-7, with a tentative D call TRBD1 (5 bases). V lost 2 bases to trimming and J lost 1 base, with 9 bases between them. The CDR3 spans 14 residues. The V gene's germline CDR1 is LNHNV and CDR2 YYDKDF (reference sequence). CDR3 sequence (DNA): TGTGCCACCAGCAGATGGGGCAGATCCTACGAGCAGTACTTC. Its translation: CATSRWGRSYEQYF.

The CDR3 spells CASNRTRDTHTGELFF. DNA of the CDR3: TGTGCCAGCAACCGCACCCGGGACACACACACCGGGGAGCTGTTTTTT. V gene TRBV12-3 or TRBV12-4 combines with J gene TRBJ2-2, with a possible D match to TRBD1 (6 bases). The CDR3 is made up of 16 amino acids. Trimming took off 7 bases at V and 3 bases at J, with 18 bases between the two ends.

This clonotype was observed at least ten times. The J gene is TRBJ1-1, the V gene TRBV6-1, with a possible D match to TRBD1 (5 bases). Trimming took off 10 bases at V and 2 bases at J, with 14 bases between the two ends. CDR1 and CDR2 (germline): MNHNS, SASEGT. The CDR3 has 13 amino acids. The DNA of the CDR3 is TGTGCCACCAGAGGGACGGAAAACACTGAAGCTTTCTTT. Its translation is CATRGTENTEAFF.

The chain couples TRBV19 to TRBJ1-1; D not certain. The CDR3 extends over 13 amino acids. Germline V CDR1 and CDR2: LNHDA, SQIVND (reference sequence). V gave up 3 bases and J gave up 3 bases, with 8 bases separating them. In DNA form, the CDR3 reads TGTGCCAGTAGTATGCTCGGGCACACTGAAGCTTTCTTT. Amino acid sequence: CASSMLGHTEAFF. The complete variable domain, with remaining parts taken from reference TRBV19 and TRBJ1-1, reads DGGITQSPKYLFRKEGQNVTLSCEQNLNHDAMYWYRQDPGQGLRLIYYSQIVNDFQKGDIAEGYSVSREKKESFPLTVTSAQKNPTAFYLCASSMLGHTEAFFGQGTRLTVV.

The rearrangement joins TRBV20-1 to TRBJ1-2; 7 bases map to TRBD1. J was trimmed by 5 bases and V by 6 bases; bases with no gene match: 18. There are 16 residues in the CDR3. Germline V CDR1 and CDR2: DFQATT, SNEGSKA (reference sequence). Written as DNA, the CDR3 is TGCAGTGCCCTGAGGGGGTTTCAGGGGGACCATTATGGCTACACCTTC. Translation: CSALRGFQGDHYGYTF.

The chain uses TRBV19 and TRBJ1-1; 7 bases agree with TRBD1. The V gene end was trimmed by 5 bases and the J gene end by 4 bases; junction bases not matched to a gene: 7. Looked up from germline, CDR1 is LNHDA and CDR2 is SQIVND (reference sequence). The CDR3 is 14 residues long. Here the CDR3 DNA reads TGTGCCAGTAGTCGACAGGGAAGGGCCACTGAAGCTTTCTTT. Translating gives CASSRQGRATEAFF.

A few counts support this clonotype. The rearrangement joins TRBV20-1 to TRBJ1-1; 11 bases map to TRBD1. Unmatched junction bases numbered 6, after V lost 7 bases and J lost 5 bases. Germline CDR1 DFQATT, CDR2 SNEGSKA (reference sequence). The CDR3 has 13 residues. Here the CDR3 reads CSGGQGALTEAFF. In DNA, the CDR3 is TGCAGTGGCGGACAGGGGGCATTAACTGAAGCTTTCTTT.

To note about this clonotype: This clone may be a read error of a much larger clone one base away. Given the absence of the conserved phenylalanine or tryptophan at the CDR3 end, a read error is likely. DNA of the CDR3: TGTGCCAGCAGCCCCCCCGCCAAAAACATTCAGTACTCC. Amino acid sequence: CASSPPAKNIQYS. V usage is TRBV13 and J usage is TRBJ2-4; D is uncertain. This CDR3 contains 13 residues. V was pared by 5 bases and J by 1 base, with 6 bases between. Looked up from germline, CDR1 is PRHDT and CDR2 is FYEKMQ (reference sequence).

The genes are TRBV29-1 and TRBJ1-3, with 8 bases that match TRBD1. The trim removed 1 base at V and 0 bases at J, leaving 2 bases unmatched. CDR1 is SQVTM, CDR2 ANQGSEA, per germline. The length of the CDR3 is 15 residues. This chain's CDR3 is CSVEGDRTSGNTIYF. CDR3 bases: TGCAGCGTTGAAGGGGACAGGACCTCTGGAAACACCATATATTTT. Looking up the rest from reference TRBV29-1 and TRBJ1-3 gives the full variable domain: SAVISQKPSRDICQRGTSLTIQCQVDSQVTMMFWYRQQPGQSLTLIATANQGSEATYESGFVIDKFPISRPNLTFSTLTVSNMSPEDSSIYLCSVEGDRTSGNTIYFGEGSWLTVV.

This sequence joins TRBV4-1 and TRBJ2-5; the D is unclear. In germline, CDR1 is MGHRA, CDR2 YSYEKL. This CDR3 comprises 13 residues. Deletions cut 4 bases from V and 1 base from J, with 7 bases between. The CDR3: CASSLISQETQYF. The DNA for the CDR3 is TGCGCCAGCAGCCTGATATCCCAAGAGACCCAGTACTTC.

V and J are TRBV9 and TRBJ2-3; 8 bases align to TRBD2. The CDR3 has 17 amino acids. Per germline, CDR1 SGDLS and CDR2 YYNGEE. With 0 bases clipped from V and 0 bases from J, the junction kept 6 bases outside the gene matches. CDR3 coding DNA: TGTGCCAGCAGCGTAGGGGAGCGGGGGCAAAGCACAGATACGCAGTATTTT. It yields the protein CASSVGERGQSTDTQYF.

This clonotype showed up just a few times. The V gene is TRBV12-3 or TRBV12-4, the J gene TRBJ2-5, with 7 bases lining up with TRBD2. CDR3 length: 16 residues. J was trimmed by 1 base and V by 6 bases; bases with no gene match: 11. CDR3 bases: TGTGCCAGCAGCCAAGATGGGGGGGGGGGCCAAGAGACCCAGTACTTC. It encodes CASSQDGGGGQETQYF.

This clonotype was observed a handful of times. CDR3 loop: CASSIAGAQPHNQPQHF. In DNA form, the CDR3 reads TGTGCCAGTAGTATCGCCGGGGCCCAGCCCCACAATCAGCCCCAGCATTTT. The V gene is TRBV19, the J gene TRBJ1-5; D possibly corresponds to TRBD1 (5 bases). V lost 3 bases, J lost 3 bases, and 18 bases lay in between. Germline V lookup: CDR1 LNHDA, CDR2 SQIVND (reference sequence). This CDR3 has 17 amino acids. Using reference TRBV19 and TRBJ1-5 for the parts outside the CDR3, the full variable domain is DGGITQSPKYLFRKEGQNVTLSCEQNLNHDAMYWYRQDPGQGLRLIYYSQIVNDFQKGDIAEGYSVSREKKESFPLTVTSAQKNPTAFYLCASSIAGAQPHNQPQHFGDGTRLSIL.

This rearrangement joins TRBV4-1 to TRBJ1-5; D ambiguous. Trimming pared 1 base from V and 4 bases from J, leaving 8 bases between. The CDR3 is made up of 14 amino acids. Germline CDR1 reads MGHRA; CDR2 reads YSYEKL. The CDR3 region has the DNA TGCGCCAGCAGCCAAGTATCGCGGAATCAGCCCCAGCATTTT. It yields the protein CASSQVSRNQPQHF.

This clonotype was observed many times. The V gene is TRBV11-2, the J gene TRBJ2-3; the D is unclear. The CDR3 totals 13 residues. The germline V gene encodes CDR1 SGHAT and CDR2 FQNNGV. V lost 4 bases, J lost 6 bases, and 11 bases lay in between. The CDR3 region is CASSSFGRDTQYF. CDR3 DNA sequence: TGTGCCAGCAGCTCATTTGGAAGGGATACGCAGTATTTT.

This clonotype turned up a few times. This chain links TRBV5-5 with TRBJ1-3; D unclear. Trimming removed 4 bases from V and 0 bases from J, with 8 bases in between. CDR3 size: 14 residues. Germline CDR1 is SGHKS and CDR2 is YYEKEE (reference sequence). CDR3 protein: CASSHQNSGNTIYF. The CDR3 nucleotides read TGTGCCAGCAGCCACCAAAACTCTGGAAACACCATATATTTT.

This clonotype was counted a few times. Here the CDR3 reads CASIAINTGELFF. CDR3 bases: TGTGCCAGCATCGCTATCAACACCGGGGAGCTGTTTTTT. The V and J genes are TRBV27 and TRBJ2-2; D remains unclear. This CDR3 contains 13 residues. Germline assignment: CDR1 MNHEY and CDR2 SMNVEV (reference sequence). V was pared by 7 bases and J by 2 bases, with 8 bases between.

This clonotype was recorded many times. The rearrangement uses TRBV5-6 and TRBJ2-1; TRBD1 agrees at 7 bases. The length of the CDR3 is 17 residues. Per the germline V gene, CDR1 is SGHDT and CDR2 is YYEEEE. J gave up 3 bases and V 0 bases, and 9 bases lay outside the gene matches. CDR3 region: CASSLDGQGDNYNEQFF. CDR3 sequence (DNA): TGTGCCAGCAGCTTGGATGGGCAGGGGGATAACTACAATGAGCAGTTCTTC.

The V call is TRBV20-1, the J call TRBJ2-2; 8 nucleotides align to TRBD2. This CDR3 region has 16 residues. The trim removed 2 bases at V and 0 bases at J, leaving 5 bases unmatched. Germline V gives CDR1 DFQATT, CDR2 SNEGSKA (reference sequence). The CDR3 sequence: CSARWNSGTNTGELFF. As DNA, the CDR3 is TGCAGTGCTAGATGGAATAGCGGGACGAACACCGGGGAGCTGTTTTTT.

There are many counts of this clonotype. The CDR3, as DNA: TGTGCCAGCAGTTCCCCGACTAGCGGGGCGCTAGATACGCAGTATTTT. Its protein product is CASSSPTSGALDTQYF. The chain uses TRBV2 and TRBJ2-3, with TRBD2 identical over 11 bases. CDR3 length: 16 amino acids. Losses at the gene ends were 5 bases for V and 5 bases for J; bases not matched to a gene: 9. Germline V gene sequence: CDR1 SNHLY, CDR2 FYNNEI. Complete variable domain (other parts from reference TRBV2 and TRBJ2-3): EPEVTQTPSHQVTQMGQEVILRCVPISNHLYFYWYRQILGQKVEFLVSFYNNEISEKSEIFDDQFSVERPDGSNFTLKIRSTKLEDSAMYFCASSSPTSGALDTQYFGPGTRLTVL.

The chain employs TRBV4-1 and TRBJ2-1; TRBD1 is a possible D gene (5 bases). The CDR3 contains 17 residues. Germline CDR1 and CDR2: MGHRA and YSYEKL. Trimming stripped 5 bases from V and 0 bases from J, with 17 bases between. CDR3 amino acids: CASSSPPTGPSYNEQFF. The CDR3 DNA reads TGCGCCAGCAGCTCCCCCCCCACAGGACCCTCCTACAATGAGCAGTTCTTC.